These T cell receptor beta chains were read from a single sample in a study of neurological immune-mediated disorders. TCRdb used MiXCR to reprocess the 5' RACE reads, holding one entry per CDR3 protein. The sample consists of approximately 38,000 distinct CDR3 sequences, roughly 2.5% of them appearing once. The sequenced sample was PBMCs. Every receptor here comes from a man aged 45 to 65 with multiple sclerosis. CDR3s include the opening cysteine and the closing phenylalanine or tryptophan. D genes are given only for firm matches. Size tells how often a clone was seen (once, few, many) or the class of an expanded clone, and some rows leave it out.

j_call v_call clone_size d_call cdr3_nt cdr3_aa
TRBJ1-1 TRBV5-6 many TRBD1 TGTGCCAGCGCCGCCACTCGACAGGGACACTTT CASAATRQGHF
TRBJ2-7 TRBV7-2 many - TGTGCCAGCAGCTTAGGGCAGGGTGAAGGCTACGAGCAGTACTTC CASSLGQGEGYEQYF
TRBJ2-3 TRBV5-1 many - TGCGCCAGCAGCTTAGTCGCGGATACGCAGTATTTT CASSLVADTQYF
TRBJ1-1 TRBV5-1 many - TGCGCCAGCAGCTTGACGACAGCAAGGAACACTGAAGCTTTCTTT CASSLTTARNTEAFF
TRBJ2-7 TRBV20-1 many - TGCAGTGCTAGAGTCAGGGTCGACGAGCAGTACTTC CSARVRVDEQYF
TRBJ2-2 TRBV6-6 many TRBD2 TGTGCCAGCAGTCCCCGGGGGGGCCAAACCGGGGAGCTGTTTTTT CASSPRGGQTGELFF
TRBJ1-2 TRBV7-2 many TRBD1 TGTGCCAGCAGCCCAGGACAGGACTATGGCTACACCTTC CASSPGQDYGYTF
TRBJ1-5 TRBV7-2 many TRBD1 TGTGCCAGCAGCTCCGACAGGGGCAATCAGCCCCAGCATTTT CASSSDRGNQPQHF
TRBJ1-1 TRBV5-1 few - TGCGCCAGCAGCCTCGAAAGGATGGATTTT CASSLERMDF
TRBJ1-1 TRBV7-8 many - TGTGCCAGCAGCTTAGCGGAGATCACTGAAGCTTTCTTT CASSLAEITEAFF
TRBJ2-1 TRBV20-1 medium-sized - TGCAGTGCTAGTCTCCCCGACTCCCAAGTCGATGAGCAGTTCTTC CSASLPDSQVDEQFF
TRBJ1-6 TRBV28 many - TGTGCCAGCAGTTCCCCTCGGGGCGTCAGCTCCTATAATTCACCCCTCAACTTT CASSSPRGVSSYNSPLNF
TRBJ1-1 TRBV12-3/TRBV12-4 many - TGTGCCAGCAGTTTAAAGGGGAGACGGGCTTTCTTT CASSLKGRRAFF
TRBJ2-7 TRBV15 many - TGTGCCACCAGCAGAGAAGTGCAGGTCGACGAGCAGTACTTC CATSREVQVDEQYF
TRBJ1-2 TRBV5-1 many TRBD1 TGCGCCAGCAGCTGGATTGGCCCGGGACAGGGGAACTATGGCTACACCTTC CASSWIGPGQGNYGYTF
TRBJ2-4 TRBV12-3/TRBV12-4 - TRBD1 TGTGCCAGCACGGGACAGGCCAAAAACATTCAGTACTTC CASTGQAKNIQYF
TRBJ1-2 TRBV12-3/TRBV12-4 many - TGTGCCAGCAGTCCCCCCAGAGGGGCCTATGGCTACACCTTC CASSPPRGAYGYTF
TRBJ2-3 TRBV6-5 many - TGTGCCAGCAGCCCTTCTCAAAGCACAGATACGCAGTATTTT CASSPSQSTDTQYF
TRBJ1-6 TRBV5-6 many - TGTGCCAGCAGCCGTGGGATTCTAATTGATAATTCACCCCTCAACTTT CASSRGILIDNSPLNF
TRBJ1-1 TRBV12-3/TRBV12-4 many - TGTGCCAGCAGTCCACACAGAGCACTTGAAGCTTTCTTT CASSPHRALEAFF
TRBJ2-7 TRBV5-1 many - TGCGCCAGCAGCTTGGATGAATACGAGCAGTACTTC CASSLDEYEQYF
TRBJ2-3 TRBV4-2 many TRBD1 TGTGCCAGCAGCCAAGACGACAGGGGATACACAGATACGCAGTATTTT CASSQDDRGYTDTQYF
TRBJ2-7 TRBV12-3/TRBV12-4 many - TGTGCCAGCAGTCTATCCGACTGGGCCTACGAGCAGTACTTC CASSLSDWAYEQYF
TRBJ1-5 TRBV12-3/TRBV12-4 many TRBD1 TGTGCCAGCAGTTCAGGACAGGGTGCACTTGAGCCCCAGAATTTT CASSSGQGALEPQNF
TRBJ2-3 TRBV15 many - TGTGCCACCGGCCAAGGCGGGGTCCGCACAGATACGCAGTATTTT CATGQGGVRTDTQYF
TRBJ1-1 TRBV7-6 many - TGTGCCAGCAGCGCAGCGGGACAGAACACTGAAGCTTTCTTT CASSAAGQNTEAFF
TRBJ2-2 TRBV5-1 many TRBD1 TGCGCCAGCAGCGCGGGACAGGGAAACGGGGAGCTGTTTTTT CASSAGQGNGELFF
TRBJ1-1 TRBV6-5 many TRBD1 TGTGCCAGCAGTCTGGGACAGGGCATCACTGAAGCTTTCTTT CASSLGQGITEAFF
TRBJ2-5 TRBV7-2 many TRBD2 TGTGCCAGCAGCTACGGACTAGCGGGGGCCCGGGAGACCCAGTACTTC CASSYGLAGARETQYF
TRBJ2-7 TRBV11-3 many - TGTGCCAGCAGCCCCGGGGACCCCTCCTACGAGCAGTACTTC CASSPGDPSYEQYF
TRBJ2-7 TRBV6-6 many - TGTGCCAGCAGTTACTCGGCCAGCTCCTACGAGCAGTACTTC CASSYSASSYEQYF
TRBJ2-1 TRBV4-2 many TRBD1 TGTGCCAGCAGCCGACCCCAGGGGGCGGACTCCTACAATGAGCAGTTCTTC CASSRPQGADSYNEQFF
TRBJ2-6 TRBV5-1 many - TGCGCCAGCAGCTTGACCTTAGCGTTTGGGGCCAACGTCCTGACTTTC CASSLTLAFGANVLTF
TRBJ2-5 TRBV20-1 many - TGCAGTGCTATCGCCCCAGAGACCCAGTACTTC CSAIAPETQYF
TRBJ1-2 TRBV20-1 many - TGCAGTGCTAGAGCGGGGGTGGACTATGGCTACACCTTC CSARAGVDYGYTF